This T cell receptor (beta chain) comes out of a study of shared clonotypes between healthy human individuals. Naive CD8 cells lacked CD45RO and underwent positive selection for CCR7, leaving out terminally differentiated effector memory CD45RA+ cells. Per the germline V gene, CDR1 is SEHNR and CDR2 is FQNEAQ (reference sequence). V lost 5 bases to trimming and J lost 2 bases; unmatched junction nucleotides: 5. The CDR3 is 14 residues long. Each replicate PCR on the sorted subsets used about 0.2 ug DNA (around 30,000 T cell genomes). Data came from immunoSEQ multiplex PCR; TCRdb stores just in-frame clones and leaves some out. The table includes about 2 million clones, about 95% detected once.

The rearrangement joins TRBV7-9 to TRBJ2-5, with 7 bases that match TRBD1. The origin of this receptor is a man aged 18 to 30 in good health. Sequenced: naive CD8+ T cells sorted from blood. This chain's CDR3 is CASSRSTGQETQYF. CDR3 DNA sequence: TGTGCCAGCAGCAGATCGACAGGGCAAGAGACCCAGTACTTC.